This entry lists 14 T cell receptor beta chains sequenced from one sample in a study of tumor-infiltrating lymphocytes in localized non-small cell lung cancer. Using immunoSEQ multiplex PCR, the repertoire was profiled, and TCRdb retains in-frame clones only, with some absent. The sample contains more than 5,500 clones, more than 70% of which appear only once. Sequencing was carried out using lung tumor tissue. These receptor sequences come from a human donor with non-small cell lung cancer.

In nucleotides, the CDR3 is TGTGCCAGCAGTTACAGGGGGAGCAATCAGCCCCAGCATTTT. This encodes CASSYRGSNQPQHF. V gene TRBV6-5 combines with J gene TRBJ1-5, with a weak D call TRBD1 (6 bases). V shed 2 bases and J shed 1 base, with 6 bases lying between them. The CDR3 spans 14 residues. CDR1 and CDR2 (germline): MNHEY, SVGAGI.

This chain joins TRBV14 and TRBJ1-3, with D possibly TRBD1 on 6 matching bases. V dropped 3 bases and J dropped 2 bases, with 8 bases sitting between them. Germline V gene lookup returns CDR1 SGHDN and CDR2 FVKESK. The CDR3 extends over 14 amino acids. The CDR3 nucleotides read TGTGCCAGCAGCCACAGGGGACCTGGAAACACCATATATTTT. Amino acids: CASSHRGPGNTIYF.

This chain connects TRBV12-2 to TRBJ2-6; the table gives TRBD2 as D, unverified against the DNA. TRBV12-2 is recorded as a pseudogene. This CDR3 comprises 18 residues. CDR3 coding DNA: TGTGCAAGTCGCTTAGATCTGCCCATCTACTCTGGGGCCAACGTCCTGACTTTC. Encoded protein: CASRLDLPIYSGANVLTF.

The V and J genes are TRBV4-2 and TRBJ2-7, with 7 bases fitting TRBD2. The trim removed 0 bases at V and 4 bases at J, leaving 6 bases unmatched. The CDR3 has 15 residues. Per germline, CDR1 LGHNA and CDR2 YNFKEQ. The CDR3 DNA reads TGTGCCAGCAGCCAAGATGGGGCTAGCGGTTACGAGCAGTACTTC. This sequence encodes CASSQDGASGYEQYF.

This clone qualifies as medium-sized. V and J are TRBV6-5 and TRBJ2-2; D perhaps matches TRBD1 (5 bases). V was cut by 4 bases and J by 6 bases, with 12 bases left in between. The CDR3 is 14 residues long. From germline, CDR1 is MNHEY and CDR2 SVGAGI. The CDR3 DNA is TGTGCCAGCAGTTCTTTTCAGGGTTCCGGGGAGCTGTTTTTT. Protein: CASSSFQGSGELFF.

This clone was recorded only once. The V gene is TRBV5-4, the J gene TRBJ2-1; 7 bases match TRBD2. Germline CDR1 is SGHNT and CDR2 is YYREEE (reference sequence). This CDR3 spans 17 amino acids. Trimming cost V 4 bases and J 4 bases; bases outside gene matches: 14. The CDR3 reads CASSATAGIFKYNEQFF. The CDR3 bases are TGTGCCAGCAGCGCAACAGCGGGGATCTTTAAATACAATGAGCAGTTCTTC.

This chain connects TRBV25-1 to TRBJ2-4; 8 bases line up with TRBD2. The trim removed 3 bases at V and 4 bases at J, leaving 8 bases unmatched. The germline V gene has CDR1 MGHDK and CDR2 SYGVNS. The CDR3 has 16 residues. The CDR3 loop is CASSEFTSGDKNIQYF. The CDR3 nucleotides read TGTGCCAGCAGTGAGTTCACTAGCGGAGATAAAAACATTCAGTACTTC.

The chain has TRBV5-1 and TRBJ1-3; a weak D match, TRBD1 (6 bases). CDR3 length equals 14 residues. V gave up 3 bases and J gave up 3 bases, with 10 bases separating them. The germline V gene encodes CDR1 SGHRS and CDR2 YFSETQ. The DNA of the CDR3 is TGCGCCAGCAGCTCGGCAGGGGTTGGAAACACCATATATTTT. The encoded protein is CASSSAGVGNTIYF.

The genes are TRBV27 and TRBJ1-1; 7 positions match TRBD1. The V segment lost 5 bases and the J segment 2 bases; nucleotides outside the gene matches: 8. This CDR3 is 15 amino acids long. Germline V gives CDR1 MNHEY, CDR2 SMNVEV (reference sequence). The chain's CDR3 is CASSHRDRPNTEAFF. CDR3 sequence (DNA): TGTGCCAGCAGTCACCGGGACAGACCTAACACTGAAGCTTTCTTT.

This CDR3 is CASSNAPGGRTNYGYTF. CDR3 DNA: TGTGCCAGCAGCAACGCCCCCGGGGGACGGACTAACTATGGCTACACCTTC. The chain employs TRBV27 and TRBJ1-2, with D perhaps TRBD1 (5 bases). CDR3 length: 17 residues. Trimming took 6 bases from V and 0 from J, leaving 20 bases between them. CDR1 and CDR2 (germline): MNHEY, SMNVEV (reference sequence).

The rearrangement uses TRBV10-3 and TRBJ2-2; tentative D call: TRBD1 (6 bases). The CDR3 is made up of 15 amino acids. From germline, CDR1 is ENHRY and CDR2 SYGVKD. Trimming stripped 3 bases from V and 4 bases from J, with 12 bases between. The CDR3 coding sequence is TGTGCCATCAGTGAAACAGGGAGAATCACCGGGGAGCTGTTTTTT. It specifies CAISETGRITGELFF.

The V gene is TRBV4-1, the J gene TRBJ2-7; D is ambiguous. The germline V gene has CDR1 MGHRA and CDR2 YSYEKL. The CDR3 totals 14 residues. The V and J ends lost 0 bases and 3 bases respectively, with 9 bases between them. The CDR3 DNA is TGCGCCAGCAGCCAAGACAGAGTATACTACGAGCAGTACTTC. Its protein product is CASSQDRVYYEQYF.

The J gene is TRBJ1-6, the V gene TRBV23-1, with D uncertain. TRBV23-1 is an ORF, and what it does is uncertain. The CDR3 extends over 16 amino acids. Trimming stripped 8 bases from V and 0 bases from J, with 14 bases between. The CDR3 sequence is CASSPRGSSYNSPLHF. In nucleotides, the CDR3 is TGCGCCAGCTCCCCCCGGGGTAGCTCCTATAATTCACCCCTCCACTTT.

This sequence joins TRBV13 and TRBJ1-1; a weak D match, TRBD1 (5 bases). Germline assignment: CDR1 PRHDT and CDR2 FYEKMQ (reference sequence). V was shortened by 3 bases and J by 0 bases, with 8 bases between the two germline ends. CDR3 length equals 14 residues. Here the CDR3 reads CASSLGLMNTEAFF. CDR3 coding DNA: TGTGCCAGCAGCTTGGGACTGATGAACACTGAAGCTTTCTTT.